This TCR beta chain was documented in a study of T cells in Graves' hyperthyroidism and ophthalmopathy (dated by TCRdb to between 2018 and 2020). At the level of the whole study: Peripheral blood samples were taken at the time of initial diagnosis, prior to any treatment. To identify TCR V-J signatures that set the groups apart, the researchers used a discovery cohort of 100 patients, made up of approximately 43 with Graves' ophthalmopathy and about 55 with stable Graves' hyperthyroidism. Prospective prediction of ophthalmopathy was tested in an independent validation cohort of approximately 19 hyperthyroidism patients and 17 patients who later progressed to ophthalmopathy. The roughly 100 discovery patients were divided at random into training and test sets in a 7:3 ratio. In addition, the study compared T-cell repertoires in thyroid tissue and in blood from roughly 6 Graves' hyperthyroidism patients. After blood sampling, hyperthyroidism patients were treated with methimazole at a starting dose of 30 mg daily, and ophthalmopathy patients were treated with high-dose intravenous methylprednisolone. The paper reports TCR Vbeta CDR3 sequencing of approximately 140 peripheral blood samples: under 45 ophthalmopathy, over 70 hyperthyroidism and around 17 progressor patients. Points the paper makes about the study in general: Blood samples also contained most of the expanded thyroid clonotypes (frequency above 0.001), which suggests that blood repertoires may reflect thyroid immune responses. In cross-validation, a model built on a 13 V-J signature told ophthalmopathy apart from stable hyperthyroidism with under 90% sensitivity and around 83% specificity, and in testing the same model reached 80%/75%. Sample size was not statistically predetermined, and blinding of investigators to group allocation was not performed. In validation, the model predicted progression to ophthalmopathy with approximately 70% sensitivity and around 72% specificity, a median of about six months before onset.

Amplification of TCR beta CDR3 regions was carried out from RNA transcripts. The TCR CDR3 was subjected to a first round of RT-PCR using the HTBI primer set and the Qiagen OneStep RT-PCR kit. Libraries were constructed in a second round of multiplex PCR, after which size selection and purification were performed. Paired-end sequencing of the libraries was performed with 100 bp reads on an Illumina HiSeq2000. Turning to the authors' computational methods: Raw data were processed with SOAPnuke, discarding reads with adapters, uncalled bases, mean Phred below 15, or no exact constant-primer or identifier match. High-quality paired reads were merged with COPE v1.2.5, and unique nucleotide sequences were defined as clonotypes. Clonotypes were aligned to IMGT TRBV, TRBD and TRBJ reference segments using MiTCR v1.1. Analysis was restricted to V-J combinations with a frequency above 0.0001, which covered 99.2% of repertoires. A TCS score was defined as the ratio of F50 (clonal expansion) to E x V (chaos), with BLOSUM62-based TCRdist applied between CDR3 peptides within each V-J. Welch's t-statistics and random forest reduced around 550 V-J features to roughly 13, which were used in a naive Bayes classifier (R e1071). TCRdb trimmed public reads at Q25 via fastp, called clones via MiXCR and kept in-frame beta chains. Records with the same CDR3 protein are collapsed into one entry carrying the most frequent genes and DNA. TCRdb, not the authors, supplied the V and J calls. Counted in this sample were around 600,000 distinct CDR3 sequences; more than 12% of them appeared once. Around 12% of the sample is in the top ten clones.

CDR1 and CDR2, looked up from the germline V gene (reference sequence), are SEHNR and FQNEAQ. Trimming accounts for 4 bases at V and 7 bases at J, while the number of junction bases matched to no gene is 14. The CDR3 sequence holds 17 residues, the cysteine and phenylalanine included. Only CDR3 DNA is held: 51 bases, read in frame from base 1. In the ophthalmopathy patients, disease was moderately to severely active, with a Clinical Activity Score of 3 or more, a NOSPECS grade of 4 or more, and a duration of less than 3 months. Exclusion was applied to patients with uncontrolled infections, other autoimmune diseases, pregnancy or lactation. Diagnoses relied on clinical symptoms, serum thyroxine and TRAb, thyroid ultrasound and orbital computed tomography. PBMCs were isolated from around 10 ml of fresh peripheral blood by Ficoll-Paque density gradient centrifugation. Total RNA was extracted using Trizol reagent, and RNA quality was assessed on an Agilent 2100 Bioanalyzer.

The table lists this clonotype with many counts. Its recognized antigen is unknown. Qualities for individual bases were not recorded, and no much larger clone is one base off. Sequenced input: blood. The chain is made from TRBV7-9 and TRBJ2-1, and TRBD1 aligns with 9 junction nucleotides. The TCR comes from a woman aged 45-65 years with Graves' ophthalmopathy. CDR3 protein: CASSSIQGATGVNEQFF. The DNA sequence follows: TGTGCCAGCAGCTCGATACAGGGGGCCACCGGTGTGAATGAGCAGTTCTTC.